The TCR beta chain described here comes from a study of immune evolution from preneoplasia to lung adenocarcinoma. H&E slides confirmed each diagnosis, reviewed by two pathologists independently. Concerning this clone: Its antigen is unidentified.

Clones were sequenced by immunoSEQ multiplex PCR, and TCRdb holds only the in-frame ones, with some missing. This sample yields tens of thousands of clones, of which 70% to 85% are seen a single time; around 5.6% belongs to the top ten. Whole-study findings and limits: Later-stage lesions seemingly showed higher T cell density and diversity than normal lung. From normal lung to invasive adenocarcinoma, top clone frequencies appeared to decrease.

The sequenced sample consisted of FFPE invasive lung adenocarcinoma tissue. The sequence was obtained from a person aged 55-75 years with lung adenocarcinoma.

The CDR3 bases are TGCAGCGCGTGGACGGCCAGCTACAATGAGCAGTTCTTC. It is translated as CSAWTASYNEQFF. V is TRBV29-1 and J is TRBJ2-1; the D is unclear. CDR3 length: 13 amino acids. Germline CDR1 is SQVTM and CDR2 is ANQGSEA. V shed 7 bases and J shed 3 bases, with 13 bases lying between them.